These T cell receptor beta chains were read from a single sample in a study of CD8 T cells in Susac syndrome. TCRdb used MiXCR to reprocess the immunoSEQ multiplex PCR reads, holding one entry per CDR3 protein. This sample has 250,000 to 300,000 distinct CDR3 sequences, with around 89% found just once. Sequenced sample: CD8+ T cells from PBMCs. Receptors were obtained from a human donor with multiple sclerosis. Each CDR3 is given with its conserved first and last residue. A D gene is named only where the DNA matches it firmly. Clone size appears in some rows only: once, few, many, or a class for an expanded clone.

cdr3_nt: TGTGCCAGCAGCTCCGGGACTAGCGGGGGAAGGAAGAATGAGCAGTTCTTC; cdr3_aa: CASSSGTSGGRKNEQFF; clone_size: once; j_call: TRBJ2-1; v_call: TRBV11-3; d_call: TRBD2
cdr3_nt: TGTGCCAGCGGGACCCAGACGTCCTACGAGCAGTACTTC; cdr3_aa: CASGTQTSYEQYF; clone_size: .; j_call: TRBJ2-7; v_call: TRBV19; d_call: .
cdr3_nt: TGTGCCAGCAGTTTTGGATACAGCGCTGAAGCTTTCTTT; cdr3_aa: CASSFGYSAEAFF; clone_size: .; j_call: TRBJ1-1; v_call: TRBV28; d_call: .
cdr3_nt: TGTGCCAGCAGCCAAGAATCCGGTGGGGGGGCGAACAATGAGCAGTTCTTC; cdr3_aa: CASSQESGGGANNEQFF; clone_size: .; j_call: TRBJ2-1; v_call: TRBV4-2; d_call: .
cdr3_nt: TGTGCCAGCAGCCAAGATTTGGGGGACCGCGGGGATGGCTACACCTTC; cdr3_aa: CASSQDLGDRGDGYTF; clone_size: .; j_call: TRBJ1-2; v_call: TRBV4-2; d_call: .
cdr3_nt: TGTGCCAGTAGTATCCTCTACTCCGGGGAAGGCGGGGAGCTGTTTTTT; cdr3_aa: CASSILYSGEGGELFF; clone_size: .; j_call: TRBJ2-2; v_call: TRBV19; d_call: .
cdr3_nt: TGTGCCAGCAGCCCCCCAGAGGGCCCACCTAACTATGGCTACACCTTC; cdr3_aa: CASSPPEGPPNYGYTF; clone_size: .; j_call: TRBJ1-2; v_call: TRBV14; d_call: .
cdr3_nt: TGTGCCAGTAGTATTAGTTGGACGGAGACCTACGAGCAGTACTTC; cdr3_aa: CASSISWTETYEQYF; clone_size: .; j_call: TRBJ2-7; v_call: TRBV19; d_call: .
cdr3_nt: TGCGCCAGCAGCCAAGGTGGGGGGTACGAGCAGTACTTC; cdr3_aa: CASSQGGGYEQYF; clone_size: .; j_call: TRBJ2-7; v_call: TRBV4-3; d_call: .
cdr3_nt: TGTGCCTGGAGTGCTACAGGGGGGGAGACCCAGTACTTC; cdr3_aa: CAWSATGGETQYF; clone_size: .; j_call: TRBJ2-5; v_call: TRBV30; d_call: TRBD1
cdr3_nt: TGTGCCAGCAGTTCAGCAGGGCCTACTACATATACGGGCACAGATACGCAGTATTTT; cdr3_aa: CASSSAGPTTYTGTDTQYF; clone_size: .; j_call: TRBJ2-3; v_call: TRBV27; d_call: .
cdr3_nt: TGCGCCAGCAGCCAAGCTACCGGGCTGACCTACGAGCAGTACTTC; cdr3_aa: CASSQATGLTYEQYF; clone_size: .; j_call: TRBJ2-7; v_call: TRBV4-3; d_call: .
cdr3_nt: TGTGCCAGTAGTATTTTCCCAACTAGCGGAGCCTACAATGAGCAGTTCTTC; cdr3_aa: CASSIFPTSGAYNEQFF; clone_size: .; j_call: TRBJ2-1; v_call: TRBV19; d_call: TRBD2
cdr3_nt: TGCGCCAGCAGCCACGGACAGGGGGGTTCCTACGAGCAGTACTTC; cdr3_aa: CASSHGQGGSYEQYF; clone_size: once; j_call: TRBJ2-7; v_call: TRBV4-3; d_call: TRBD1
cdr3_nt: TGTGCCAGCAGTACCGCGGGACTAACGAGAGAGACCCAGTACTTC; cdr3_aa: CASSTAGLTRETQYF; clone_size: .; j_call: TRBJ2-5; v_call: TRBV12-3/TRBV12-4; d_call: TRBD2
cdr3_nt: TGTGCCAGCAGTGAAAGACAGGGCCGGAGAGGGGCTTTCTTT; cdr3_aa: CASSERQGRRGAFF; clone_size: few; j_call: TRBJ1-1; v_call: TRBV9; d_call: TRBD1
cdr3_nt: TGTGCCATAGGAGCGGGAGTCGGGGACGAGCAGTACTTC; cdr3_aa: CAIGAGVGDEQYF; clone_size: .; j_call: TRBJ2-7; v_call: TRBV10-3; d_call: TRBD2
cdr3_nt: TGCAGTGCTAGAGATAAGGACAGCTACGAGCAGTACTTC; cdr3_aa: CSARDKDSYEQYF; clone_size: .; j_call: TRBJ2-7; v_call: TRBV20-1; d_call: .
cdr3_nt: TGTGCCAGCAGTTTACCTTTTGGGGCAGGCTACTATGGCTACACCTTC; cdr3_aa: CASSLPFGAGYYGYTF; clone_size: .; j_call: TRBJ1-2; v_call: TRBV28; d_call: .
cdr3_nt: TGTGCCAGCAGCTTTAGGCTCCGGGACCCTGGGAAGAGTGAAAAACTGTTTTTT; cdr3_aa: CASSFRLRDPGKSEKLFF; clone_size: .; j_call: TRBJ1-4; v_call: TRBV7-9; d_call: .
cdr3_nt: TGCGCCAGCAGCCGGACTAGCGGGGAGACCCAGTACTTC; cdr3_aa: CASSRTSGETQYF; clone_size: .; j_call: TRBJ2-5; v_call: TRBV5-1; d_call: TRBD2
cdr3_nt: TGCAGCGTCGACGTTGGGGGACAGGGTTTCCGTTACGACACAGATACGCAGTATTTT; cdr3_aa: CSVDVGGQGFRYDTDTQYF; clone_size: .; j_call: TRBJ2-3; v_call: TRBV29-1; d_call: TRBD1
cdr3_nt: TGTGCCAGCAGTGTTGGCCCGAGGGCCTACGAGCAGTACTTC; cdr3_aa: CASSVGPRAYEQYF; clone_size: few; j_call: TRBJ2-7; v_call: TRBV2; d_call: .
cdr3_nt: TGTGCCACCAGCAGAGATTGGGCTAGCGGGAGGATTCAGACCCAGTACTTC; cdr3_aa: CATSRDWASGRIQTQYF; clone_size: .; j_call: TRBJ2-5; v_call: TRBV15; d_call: TRBD2
cdr3_nt: TGTGCCAGCAGCCAGTCTTCTCCTTATAGCAATCAGCCCCAGCATTTT; cdr3_aa: CASSQSSPYSNQPQHF; clone_size: .; j_call: TRBJ1-5; v_call: TRBV6-2/TRBV6-3; d_call: .